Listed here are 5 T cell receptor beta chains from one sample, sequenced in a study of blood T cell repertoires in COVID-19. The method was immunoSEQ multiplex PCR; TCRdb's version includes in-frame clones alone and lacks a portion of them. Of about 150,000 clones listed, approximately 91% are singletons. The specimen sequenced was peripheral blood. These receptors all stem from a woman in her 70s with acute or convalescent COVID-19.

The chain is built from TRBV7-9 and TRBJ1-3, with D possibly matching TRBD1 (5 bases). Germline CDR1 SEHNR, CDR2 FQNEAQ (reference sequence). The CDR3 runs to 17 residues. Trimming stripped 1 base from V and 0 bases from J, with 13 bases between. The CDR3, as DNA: TGTGCCAGCAGCTTAGAGACAGCTCCTAACTCTGGAAACACCATATATTTT. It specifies CASSLETAPNSGNTIYF.

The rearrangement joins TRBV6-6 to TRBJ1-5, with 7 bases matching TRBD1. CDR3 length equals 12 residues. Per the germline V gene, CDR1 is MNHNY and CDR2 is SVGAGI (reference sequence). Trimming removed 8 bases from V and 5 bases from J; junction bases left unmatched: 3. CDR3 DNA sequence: TGTGCCAGCCGACAGGGAGATCAGCCCCAGCATTTT. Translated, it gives CASRQGDQPQHF.

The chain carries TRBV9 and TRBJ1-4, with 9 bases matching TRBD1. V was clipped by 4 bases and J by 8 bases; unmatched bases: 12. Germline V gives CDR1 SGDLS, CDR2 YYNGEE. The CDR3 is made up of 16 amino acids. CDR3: CASSSRDRVGSEKLFF. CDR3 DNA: TGTGCCAGCAGCAGCCGGGACAGGGTGGGTAGCGAAAAACTGTTTTTT.

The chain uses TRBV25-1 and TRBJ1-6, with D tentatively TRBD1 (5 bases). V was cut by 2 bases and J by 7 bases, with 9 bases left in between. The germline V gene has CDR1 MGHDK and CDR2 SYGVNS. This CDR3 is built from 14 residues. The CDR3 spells CASSESDSNSPLHF. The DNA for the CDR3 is TGTGCCAGCAGTGAAAGCGACAGCAATTCACCCCTCCACTTT.

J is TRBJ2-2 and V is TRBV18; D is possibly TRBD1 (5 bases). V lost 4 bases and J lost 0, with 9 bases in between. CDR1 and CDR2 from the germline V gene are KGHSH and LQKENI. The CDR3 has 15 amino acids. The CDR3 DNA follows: TGTGCCAGCTCACTGACACAGGCGAACACCGGGGAGCTGTTTTTT. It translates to CASSLTQANTGELFF.